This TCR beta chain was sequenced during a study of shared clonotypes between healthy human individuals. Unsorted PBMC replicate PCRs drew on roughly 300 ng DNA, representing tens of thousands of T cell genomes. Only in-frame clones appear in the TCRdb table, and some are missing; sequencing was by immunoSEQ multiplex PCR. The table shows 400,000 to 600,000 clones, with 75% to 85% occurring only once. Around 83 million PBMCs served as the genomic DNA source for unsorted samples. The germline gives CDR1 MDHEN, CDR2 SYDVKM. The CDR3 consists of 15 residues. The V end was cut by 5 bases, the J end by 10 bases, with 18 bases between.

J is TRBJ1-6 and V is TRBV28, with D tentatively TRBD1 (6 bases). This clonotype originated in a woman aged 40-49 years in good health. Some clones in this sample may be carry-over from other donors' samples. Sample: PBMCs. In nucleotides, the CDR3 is TGTGCCAGCAGTATAGAACAGGGTCTTGGCTCACCCCTCCACTTT. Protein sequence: CASSIEQGLGSPLHF.